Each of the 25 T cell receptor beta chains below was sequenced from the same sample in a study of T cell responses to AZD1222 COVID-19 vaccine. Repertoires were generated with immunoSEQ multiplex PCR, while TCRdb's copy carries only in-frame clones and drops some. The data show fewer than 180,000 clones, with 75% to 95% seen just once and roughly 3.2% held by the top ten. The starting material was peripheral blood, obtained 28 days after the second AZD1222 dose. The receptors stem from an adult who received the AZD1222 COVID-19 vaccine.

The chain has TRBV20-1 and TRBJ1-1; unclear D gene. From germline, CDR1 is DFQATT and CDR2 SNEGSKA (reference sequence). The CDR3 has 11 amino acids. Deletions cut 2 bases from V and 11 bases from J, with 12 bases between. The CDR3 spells CSARRPAEAFF. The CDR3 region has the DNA TGCAGTGCTAGAAGGCCTGCCGAGGCTTTCTTT.

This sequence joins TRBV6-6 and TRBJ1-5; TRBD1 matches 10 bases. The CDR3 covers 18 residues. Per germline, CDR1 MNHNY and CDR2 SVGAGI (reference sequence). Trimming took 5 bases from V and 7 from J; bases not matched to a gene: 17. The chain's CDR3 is CASSPGDRGVRSGQPQHF. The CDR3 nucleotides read TGTGCCAGCAGTCCGGGGGACAGGGGAGTCCGGTCCGGACAGCCCCAGCATTTT.

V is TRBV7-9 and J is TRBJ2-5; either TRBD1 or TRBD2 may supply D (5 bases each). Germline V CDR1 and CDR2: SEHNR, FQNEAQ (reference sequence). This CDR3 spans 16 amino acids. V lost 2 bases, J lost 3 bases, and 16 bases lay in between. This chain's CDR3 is CASSLWDLAYEETQYF. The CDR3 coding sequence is TGTGCCAGCAGCTTATGGGACCTAGCCTACGAAGAGACCCAGTACTTC.

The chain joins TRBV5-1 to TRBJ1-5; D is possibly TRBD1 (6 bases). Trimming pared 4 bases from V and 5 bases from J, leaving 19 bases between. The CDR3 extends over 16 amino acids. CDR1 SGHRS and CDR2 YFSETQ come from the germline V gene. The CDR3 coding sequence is TGCGCCAGCAGCCGGGGGCCTAAGGGGGGGCATCAGCCCCAGCATTTT. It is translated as CASSRGPKGGHQPQHF.

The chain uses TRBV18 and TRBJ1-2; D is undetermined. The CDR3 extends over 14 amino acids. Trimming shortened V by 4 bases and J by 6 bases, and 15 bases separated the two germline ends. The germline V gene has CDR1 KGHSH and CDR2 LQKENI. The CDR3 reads CASSQGQSGDGYTF. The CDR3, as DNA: TGTGCCAGCTCACAGGGCCAGTCTGGGGATGGCTACACCTTC.

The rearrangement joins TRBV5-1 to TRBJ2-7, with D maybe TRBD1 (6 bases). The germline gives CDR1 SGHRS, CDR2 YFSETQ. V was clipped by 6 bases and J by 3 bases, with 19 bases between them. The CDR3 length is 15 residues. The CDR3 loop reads CASTLTSTGRYEQYF. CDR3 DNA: TGCGCCAGCACCCTAACCTCGACAGGACGCTACGAGCAGTACTTC.

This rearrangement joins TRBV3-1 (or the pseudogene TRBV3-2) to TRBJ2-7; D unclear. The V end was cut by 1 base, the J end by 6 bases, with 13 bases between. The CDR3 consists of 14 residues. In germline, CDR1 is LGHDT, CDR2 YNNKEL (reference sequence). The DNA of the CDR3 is TGTGCCAGCAGCCAAGTCGTAAGCTCTCTCGAGCAGTACTTC. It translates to CASSQVVSSLEQYF.

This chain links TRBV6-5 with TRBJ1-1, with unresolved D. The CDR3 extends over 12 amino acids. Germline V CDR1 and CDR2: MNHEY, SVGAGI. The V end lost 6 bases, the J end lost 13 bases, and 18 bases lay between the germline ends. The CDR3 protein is CASSHLPGWGFF. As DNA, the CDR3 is TGTGCCAGCAGCCACCTTCCGGGTTGGGGTTTCTTT.

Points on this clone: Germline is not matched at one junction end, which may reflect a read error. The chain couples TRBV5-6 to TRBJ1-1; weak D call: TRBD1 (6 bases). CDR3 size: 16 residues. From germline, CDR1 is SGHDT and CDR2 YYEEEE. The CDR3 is CARSLGGGGFGLEAFF. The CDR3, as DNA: TGTGCCCGCAGCTTGGGGGGCGGGGGCTTCGGGTTAGAAGCTTTCTTT. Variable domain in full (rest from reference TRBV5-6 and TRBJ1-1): DAGVTQSPTHLIKTRGQQVTLRCSPKSGHDTVSWYQQALGQGPQFIFQYYEEEERQRGNFPDRFSGHQFPNYSSELNVNALLLGDSALYLCARSLGGGGFGLEAFFGQGTRLTVV.

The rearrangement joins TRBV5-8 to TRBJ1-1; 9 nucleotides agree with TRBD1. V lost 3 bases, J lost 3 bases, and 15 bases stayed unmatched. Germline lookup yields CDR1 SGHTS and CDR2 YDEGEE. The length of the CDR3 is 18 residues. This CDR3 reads CASSSRDREWGVDTEAFF. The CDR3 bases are TGTGCCAGCAGCTCCCGGGACAGGGAATGGGGAGTTGACACTGAAGCTTTCTTT. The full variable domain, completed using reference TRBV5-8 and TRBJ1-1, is EAGVTQSPTHLIKTRGQQATLRCSPISGHTSVYWYQQALGLGLQFLLWYDEGEERNRGNFPPRFSGRQFPNYSSELNVNALELEDSALYLCASSSRDREWGVDTEAFFGQGTRLTVV.

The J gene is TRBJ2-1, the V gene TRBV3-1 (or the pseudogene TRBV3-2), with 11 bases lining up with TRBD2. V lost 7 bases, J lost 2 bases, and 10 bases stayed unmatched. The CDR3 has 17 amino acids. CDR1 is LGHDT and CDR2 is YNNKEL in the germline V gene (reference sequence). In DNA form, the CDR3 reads TGTGCCAGCATCAAGGTAGCGGGAGGGCCGGCCTACAATGAGCAGTTCTTC. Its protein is CASIKVAGGPAYNEQFF.

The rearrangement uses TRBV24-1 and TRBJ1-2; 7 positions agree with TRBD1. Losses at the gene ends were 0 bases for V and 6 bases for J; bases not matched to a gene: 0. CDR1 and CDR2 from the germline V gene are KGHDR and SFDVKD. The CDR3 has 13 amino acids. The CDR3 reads CATSDLGQDGYTF. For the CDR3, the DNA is TGTGCCACCAGTGATTTGGGACAGGATGGCTACACCTTC.

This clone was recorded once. This chain's CDR3 is CATSDPDTEAFF. CDR3 bases: TGTGCCACCAGTGACCCGGACACTGAAGCTTTCTTT. The V call is TRBV24-1, the J call TRBJ1-1, with D unresolved. Germline V gene lookup returns CDR1 KGHDR and CDR2 SFDVKD. CDR3 size: 12 residues. Trimming cost V 4 bases and J 3 bases, with 5 bases left between them.

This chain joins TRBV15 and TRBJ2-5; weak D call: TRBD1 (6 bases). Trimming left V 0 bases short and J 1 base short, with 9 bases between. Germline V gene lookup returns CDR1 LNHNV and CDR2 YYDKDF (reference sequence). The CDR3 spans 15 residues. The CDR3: CATSRDRTAQETQYF. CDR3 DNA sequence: TGTGCCACCAGCAGAGATAGGACAGCCCAAGAGACCCAGTACTTC.

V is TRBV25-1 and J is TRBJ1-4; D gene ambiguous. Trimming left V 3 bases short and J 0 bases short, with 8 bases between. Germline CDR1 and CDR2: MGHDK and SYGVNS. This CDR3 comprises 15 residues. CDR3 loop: CASSDTAATNEKLFF. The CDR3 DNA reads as TGTGCCAGCAGTGACACAGCAGCAACTAATGAAAAACTGTTTTTT.

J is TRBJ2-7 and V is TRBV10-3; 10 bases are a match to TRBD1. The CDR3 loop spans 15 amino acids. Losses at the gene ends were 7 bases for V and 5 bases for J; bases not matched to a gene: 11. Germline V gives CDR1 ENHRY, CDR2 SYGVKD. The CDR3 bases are TGTGCCATCATTGATCCGGGACAGGGGAGACACGAGCAGTACTTC. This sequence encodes CAIIDPGQGRHEQYF.

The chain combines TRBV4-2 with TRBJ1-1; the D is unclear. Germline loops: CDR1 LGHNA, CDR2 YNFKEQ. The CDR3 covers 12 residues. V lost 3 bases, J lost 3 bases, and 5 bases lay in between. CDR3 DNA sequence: TGTGCCAGCAGCCAGGGTGACACTGAAGCTTTCTTT. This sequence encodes CASSQGDTEAFF.

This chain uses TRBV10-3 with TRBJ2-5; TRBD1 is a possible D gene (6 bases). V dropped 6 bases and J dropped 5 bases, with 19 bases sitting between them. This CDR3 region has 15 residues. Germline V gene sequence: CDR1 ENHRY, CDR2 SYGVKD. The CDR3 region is CAIRGDTGSGETQYF. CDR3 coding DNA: TGTGCCATCAGGGGGGACACCGGGTCAGGGGAGACCCAGTACTTC.

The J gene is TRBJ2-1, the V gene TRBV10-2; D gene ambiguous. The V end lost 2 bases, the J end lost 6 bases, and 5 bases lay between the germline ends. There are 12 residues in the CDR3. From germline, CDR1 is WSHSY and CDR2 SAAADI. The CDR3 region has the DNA TGCGCCAGCAGTGAGGCCAGCAATGAGCAGTTCTTC. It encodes CASSEASNEQFF.

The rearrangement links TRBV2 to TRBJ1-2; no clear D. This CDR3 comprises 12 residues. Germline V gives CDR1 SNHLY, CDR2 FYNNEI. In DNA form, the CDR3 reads TGTGTCGAAGGGTCAGAGAACTATGGCTACACCTTC. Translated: CVEGSENYGYTF.

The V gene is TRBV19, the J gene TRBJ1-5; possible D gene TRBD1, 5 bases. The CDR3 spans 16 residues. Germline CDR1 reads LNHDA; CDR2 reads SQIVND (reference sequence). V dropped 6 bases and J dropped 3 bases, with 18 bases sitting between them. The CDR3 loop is CASSKQGRGFNQPQHF. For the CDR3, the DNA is TGTGCCAGTAGCAAACAAGGACGGGGCTTCAATCAGCCCCAGCATTTT.

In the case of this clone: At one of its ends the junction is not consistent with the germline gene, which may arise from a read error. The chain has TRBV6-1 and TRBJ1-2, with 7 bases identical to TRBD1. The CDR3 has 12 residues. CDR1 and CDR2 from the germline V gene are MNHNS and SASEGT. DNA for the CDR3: TGTGCCAGCAGTGAACCGACAGGGCCGGCTGCCTTC. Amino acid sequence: CASSEPTGPAAF.

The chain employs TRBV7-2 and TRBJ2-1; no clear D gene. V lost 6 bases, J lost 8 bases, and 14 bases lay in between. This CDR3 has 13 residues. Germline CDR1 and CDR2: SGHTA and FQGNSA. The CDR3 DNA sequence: TGTGCCAGCAGAGGATGGCTAGGAGATGAGCAGTTCTTC. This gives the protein CASRGWLGDEQFF.

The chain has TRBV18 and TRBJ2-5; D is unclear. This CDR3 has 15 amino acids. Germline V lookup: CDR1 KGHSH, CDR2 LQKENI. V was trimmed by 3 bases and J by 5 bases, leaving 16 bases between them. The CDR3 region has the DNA TGTGCCAGCTCACCGCCGGCCAAGGACGAGGAGACCCAGTACTTC. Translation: CASSPPAKDEETQYF.

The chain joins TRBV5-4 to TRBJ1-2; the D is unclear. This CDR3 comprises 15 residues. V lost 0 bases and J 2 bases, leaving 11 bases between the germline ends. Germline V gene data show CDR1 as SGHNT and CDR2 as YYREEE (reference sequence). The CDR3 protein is CASSLDGFLNYGYTF. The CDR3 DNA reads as TGTGCCAGCAGCTTGGATGGCTTTCTAAACTATGGCTACACCTTC.